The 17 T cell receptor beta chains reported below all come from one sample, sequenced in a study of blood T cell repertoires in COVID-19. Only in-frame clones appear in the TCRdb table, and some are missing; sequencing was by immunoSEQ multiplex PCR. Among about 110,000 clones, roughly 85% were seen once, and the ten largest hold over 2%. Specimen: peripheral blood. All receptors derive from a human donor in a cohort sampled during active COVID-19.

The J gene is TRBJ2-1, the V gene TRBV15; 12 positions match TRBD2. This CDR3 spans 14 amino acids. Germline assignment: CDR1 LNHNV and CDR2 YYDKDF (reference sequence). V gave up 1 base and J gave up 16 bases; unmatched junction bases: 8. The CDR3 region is CATSRGTSGIFLFF. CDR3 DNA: TGTGCCACCAGCAGAGGGACTAGCGGGATATTTCTATTCTTC.

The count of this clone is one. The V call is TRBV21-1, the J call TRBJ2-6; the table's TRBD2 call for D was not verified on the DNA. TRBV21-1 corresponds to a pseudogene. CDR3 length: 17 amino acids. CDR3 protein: CASSWGTLISGANVLTF. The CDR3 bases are TGTGCCAGCAGCTGGGGGACTCTCATCTCTGGGGCCAACGTCCTGACTTTC.

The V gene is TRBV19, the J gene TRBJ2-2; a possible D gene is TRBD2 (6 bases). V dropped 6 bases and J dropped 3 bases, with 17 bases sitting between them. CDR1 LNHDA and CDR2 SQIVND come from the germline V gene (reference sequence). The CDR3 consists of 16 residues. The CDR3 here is CASRDRGGADTGELFF. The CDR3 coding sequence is TGTGCCAGTAGGGACCGAGGAGGGGCCGACACCGGGGAGCTGTTTTTT.

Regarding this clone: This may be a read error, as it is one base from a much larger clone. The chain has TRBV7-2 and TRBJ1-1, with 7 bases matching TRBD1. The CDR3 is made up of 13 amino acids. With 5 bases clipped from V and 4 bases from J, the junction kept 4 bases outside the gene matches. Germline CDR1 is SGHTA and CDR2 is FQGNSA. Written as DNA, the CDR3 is TGTGCCAGCAGCCTGACAGGGATCACTGAAGCTTTCTTT. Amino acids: CASSLTGITEAFF. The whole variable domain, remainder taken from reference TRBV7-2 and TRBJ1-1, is GAGVSQSPSNKVTEKGKDVELRCDPISGHTALYWYRQSLGQGLEFLIYFQGNSAPDKSGLPSDRFSAERTGGSVSTLTIQRTQQEDSAVYLCASSLTGITEAFFGQGTRLTVV.

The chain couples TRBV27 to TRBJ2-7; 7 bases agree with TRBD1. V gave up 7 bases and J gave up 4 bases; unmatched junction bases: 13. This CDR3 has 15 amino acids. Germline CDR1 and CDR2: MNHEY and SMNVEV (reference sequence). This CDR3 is CASTSWRQGLYEQYF. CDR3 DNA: TGTGCCAGCACCAGCTGGAGACAGGGATTATACGAGCAGTACTTC.

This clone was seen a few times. CDR3 nucleotides: TGTGCCAGCTCACCAGGGGCAGGGTTCGATGGCTACACCTTC. Protein: CASSPGAGFDGYTF. The chain couples TRBV18 to TRBJ1-2; tentative D call: TRBD1 (5 bases). This CDR3 is built from 14 residues. V lost 2 bases and J 6 bases, leaving 13 bases between the germline ends. CDR1 and CDR2 from the germline V gene are KGHSH and LQKENI.

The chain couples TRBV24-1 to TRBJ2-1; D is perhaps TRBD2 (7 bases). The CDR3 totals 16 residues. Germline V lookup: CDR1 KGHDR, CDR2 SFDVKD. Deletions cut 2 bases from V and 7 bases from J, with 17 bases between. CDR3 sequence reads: CATSDSGRGQFNEQFF. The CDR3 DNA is TGTGCCACCAGTGATTCCGGGCGGGGGCAGTTTAATGAGCAGTTCTTC.

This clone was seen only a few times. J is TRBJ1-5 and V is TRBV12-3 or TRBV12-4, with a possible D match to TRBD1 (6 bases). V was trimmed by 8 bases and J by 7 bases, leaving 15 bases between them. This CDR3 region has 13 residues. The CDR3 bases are TGTGCCAGCGCTAGGGGGGAGGGGCAGCCCCAGCATTTT. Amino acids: CASARGEGQPQHF.

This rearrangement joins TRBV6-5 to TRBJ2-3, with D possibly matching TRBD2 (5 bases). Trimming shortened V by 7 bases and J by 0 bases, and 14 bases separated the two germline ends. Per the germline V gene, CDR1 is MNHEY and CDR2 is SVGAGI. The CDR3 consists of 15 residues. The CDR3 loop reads CASIWTSTSTDTQYF. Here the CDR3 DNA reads TGTGCCAGCATTTGGACTTCAACCAGCACAGATACGCAGTATTTT.

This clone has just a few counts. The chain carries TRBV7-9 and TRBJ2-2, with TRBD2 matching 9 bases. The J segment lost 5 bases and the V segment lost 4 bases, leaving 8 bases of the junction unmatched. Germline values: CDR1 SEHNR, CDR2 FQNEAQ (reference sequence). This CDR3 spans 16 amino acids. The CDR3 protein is CASSSISGRTTGELFF. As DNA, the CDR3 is TGTGCCAGCAGCTCGATTAGCGGGAGAACGACCGGGGAGCTGTTTTTT.

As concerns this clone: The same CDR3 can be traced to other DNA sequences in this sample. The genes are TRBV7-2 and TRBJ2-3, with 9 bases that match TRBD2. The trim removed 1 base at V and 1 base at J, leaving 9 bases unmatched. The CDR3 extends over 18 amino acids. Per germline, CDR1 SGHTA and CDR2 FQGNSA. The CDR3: CASSLVGGGGARTDTQYF. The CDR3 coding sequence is TGTGCCAGCAGCTTAGTTGGGGGCGGGGGGGCCCGCACAGATACGCAGTATTTT. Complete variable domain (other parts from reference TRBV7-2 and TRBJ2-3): GAGVSQSPSNKVTEKGKDVELRCDPISGHTALYWYRQSLGQGLEFLIYFQGNSAPDKSGLPSDRFSAERTGGSVSTLTIQRTQQEDSAVYLCASSLVGGGGARTDTQYFGPGTRLTVL.

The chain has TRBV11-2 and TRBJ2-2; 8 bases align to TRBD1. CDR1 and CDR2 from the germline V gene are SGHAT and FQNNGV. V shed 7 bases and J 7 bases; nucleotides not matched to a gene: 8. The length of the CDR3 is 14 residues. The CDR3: CASTRTGWIGELFF. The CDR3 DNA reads TGTGCCAGCACCCGGACAGGGTGGATCGGGGAGCTGTTTTTT.

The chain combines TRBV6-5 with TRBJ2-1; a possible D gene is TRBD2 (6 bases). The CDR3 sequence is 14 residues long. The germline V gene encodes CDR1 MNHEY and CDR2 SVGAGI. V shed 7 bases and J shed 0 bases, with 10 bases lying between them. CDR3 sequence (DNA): TGTGCCAGCATTGGGGGAGGCTCCTACAATGAGCAGTTCTTC. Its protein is CASIGGGSYNEQFF.

The chain's CDR3 is CASSERQLSYEQYF. The CDR3 coding sequence is TGTGCCAGCAGTGAGAGGCAGCTCTCCTACGAGCAGTACTTC. The chain links TRBV2 to TRBJ2-7; D uncertain. Germline-derived CDR1 and CDR2 are SNHLY and FYNNEI. The CDR3 totals 14 residues. V lost 3 bases and J lost 0, with 9 bases in between.

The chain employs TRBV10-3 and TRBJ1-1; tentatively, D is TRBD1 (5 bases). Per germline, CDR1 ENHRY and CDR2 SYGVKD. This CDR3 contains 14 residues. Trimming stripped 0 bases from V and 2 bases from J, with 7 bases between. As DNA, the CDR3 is TGTGCCATCAGTGAGTCGGGGGGAAACACTGAAGCTTTCTTT. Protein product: CAISESGGNTEAFF.

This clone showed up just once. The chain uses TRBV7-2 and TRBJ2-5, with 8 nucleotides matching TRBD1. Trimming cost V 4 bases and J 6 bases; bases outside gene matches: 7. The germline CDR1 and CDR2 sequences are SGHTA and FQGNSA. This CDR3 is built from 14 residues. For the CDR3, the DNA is TGTGCCAGCAGCTCTCAGGGGGCACGAAAGACCCAGTACTTC. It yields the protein CASSSQGARKTQYF.

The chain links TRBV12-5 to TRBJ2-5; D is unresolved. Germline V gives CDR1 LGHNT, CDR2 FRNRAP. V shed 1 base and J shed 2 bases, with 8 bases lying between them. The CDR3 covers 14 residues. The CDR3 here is CASGLESGQETQYF. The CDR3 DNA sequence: TGTGCTAGTGGTTTGGAGTCCGGTCAAGAGACCCAGTACTTC.